This TCR beta chain was captured in a study of vaccination and CD4 T cells after COVID-19. Study in general: Stimulation of the cells used overlapping spike peptide pools from SARS-CoV-2 and from the common cold coronaviruses HCoV-NL63, HCoV-OC43 and HCoV-229E.

Treatment described: roughly ten-day PBMC culture with coronavirus spike peptide pools or control peptides (ViraFEST assay). Via ViraFEST, peptide pools expanded antigen-specific T cells before TCR sequencing. The study sequenced cultured CD4+ T cell DNA using the Oncomine TCR Beta short-read assay. TCRdb used MiXCR to reprocess the PCR reads, holding one entry per CDR3 protein. The sample holds more than 4,000 distinct CDR3 sequences; 21% are singletons and the top ten take 15% to 20%. This clonotype was counted only a few times. Its antigen is as yet unknown. V shed 0 bases and J 7 bases; nucleotides not matched to a gene: 5. CDR1 DFQATT and CDR2 SNEGSKA come from the germline V gene (reference sequence). The CDR3 extends over 15 amino acids.

Sequenced sample: CD4+ T cells from blood, cultured in vitro. The chain recombines TRBV20-1 with TRBJ1-6, with 8 bases fitting TRBD1. The receptor's source is a human donor who had recovered from COVID-19. The CDR3 nucleotides are TGCAGTGCTAGAGAAGGACAGGGCGTCAATTCACCCCTCCACTTT. As protein: CSAREGQGVNSPLHF.